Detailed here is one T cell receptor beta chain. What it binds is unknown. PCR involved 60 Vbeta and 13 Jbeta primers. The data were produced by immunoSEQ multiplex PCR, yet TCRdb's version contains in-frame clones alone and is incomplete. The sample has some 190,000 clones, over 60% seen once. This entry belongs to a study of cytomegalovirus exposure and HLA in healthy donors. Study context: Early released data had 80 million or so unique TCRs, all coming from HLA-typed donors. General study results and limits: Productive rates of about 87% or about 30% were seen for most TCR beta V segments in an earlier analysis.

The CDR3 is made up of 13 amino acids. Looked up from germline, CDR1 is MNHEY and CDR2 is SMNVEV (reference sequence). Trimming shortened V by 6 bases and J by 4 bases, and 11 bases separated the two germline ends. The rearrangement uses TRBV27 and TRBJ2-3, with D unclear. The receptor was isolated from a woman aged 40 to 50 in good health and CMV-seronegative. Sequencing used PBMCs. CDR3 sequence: CASSNARADTQYF. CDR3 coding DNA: TGTGCCAGCAGCAACGCCCGGGCAGATACGCAGTATTTT.